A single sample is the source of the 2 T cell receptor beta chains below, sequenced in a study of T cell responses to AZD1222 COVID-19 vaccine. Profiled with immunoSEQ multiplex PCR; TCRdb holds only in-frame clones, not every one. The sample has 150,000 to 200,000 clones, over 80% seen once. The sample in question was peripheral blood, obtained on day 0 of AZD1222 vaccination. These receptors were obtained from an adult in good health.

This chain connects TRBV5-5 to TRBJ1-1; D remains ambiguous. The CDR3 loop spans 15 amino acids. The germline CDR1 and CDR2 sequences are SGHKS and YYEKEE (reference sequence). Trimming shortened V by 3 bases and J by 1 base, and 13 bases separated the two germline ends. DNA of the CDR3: TGTGCCAGCAGCTACTCCCCGGACCCGAACACTGAAGCTTTCTTT. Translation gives CASSYSPDPNTEAFF.

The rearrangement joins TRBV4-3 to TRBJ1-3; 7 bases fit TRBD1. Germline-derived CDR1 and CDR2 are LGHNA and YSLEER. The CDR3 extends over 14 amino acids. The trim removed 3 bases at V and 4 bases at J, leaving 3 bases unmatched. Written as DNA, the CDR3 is TGCGCCAGCAGCCACTCAGGGGGAGGAAACACCATATATTTT. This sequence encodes CASSHSGGGNTIYF.